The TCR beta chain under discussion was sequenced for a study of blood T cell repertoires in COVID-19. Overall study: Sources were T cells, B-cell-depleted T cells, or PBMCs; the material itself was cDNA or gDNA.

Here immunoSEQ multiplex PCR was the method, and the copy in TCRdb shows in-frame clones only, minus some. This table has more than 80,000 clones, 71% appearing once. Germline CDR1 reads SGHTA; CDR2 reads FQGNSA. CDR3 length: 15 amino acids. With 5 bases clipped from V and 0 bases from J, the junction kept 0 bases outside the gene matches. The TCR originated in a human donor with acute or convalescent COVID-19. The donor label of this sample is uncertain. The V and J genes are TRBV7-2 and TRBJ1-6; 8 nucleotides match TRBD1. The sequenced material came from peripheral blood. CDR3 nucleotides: TGTGCCAGCAGCACAGGGGGCTCCTATAATTCACCCCTCCACTTT. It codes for CASSTGGSYNSPLHF.